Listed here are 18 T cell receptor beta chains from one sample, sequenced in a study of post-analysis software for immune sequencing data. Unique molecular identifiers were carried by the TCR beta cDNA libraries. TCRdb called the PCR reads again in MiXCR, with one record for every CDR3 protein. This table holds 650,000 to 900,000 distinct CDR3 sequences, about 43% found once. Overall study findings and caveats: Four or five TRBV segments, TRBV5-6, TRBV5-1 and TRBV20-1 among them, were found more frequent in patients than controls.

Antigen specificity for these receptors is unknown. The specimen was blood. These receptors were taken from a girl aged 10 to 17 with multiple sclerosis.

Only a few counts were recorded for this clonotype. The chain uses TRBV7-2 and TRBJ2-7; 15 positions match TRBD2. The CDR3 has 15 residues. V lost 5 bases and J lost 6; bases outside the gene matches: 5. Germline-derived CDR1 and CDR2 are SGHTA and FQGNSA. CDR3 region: CASSPGLAGGSEQYF. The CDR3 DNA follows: TGTGCCAGCAGCCCCGGACTAGCGGGAGGGAGCGAGCAGTACTTC.

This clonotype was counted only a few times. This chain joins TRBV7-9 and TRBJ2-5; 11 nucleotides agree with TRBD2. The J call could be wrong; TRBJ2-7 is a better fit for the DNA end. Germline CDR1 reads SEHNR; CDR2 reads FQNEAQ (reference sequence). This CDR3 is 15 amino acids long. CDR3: CASSYLAGGRYEQYF. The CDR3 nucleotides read TGTGCCAGCAGCTATCTAGCGGGAGGAAGGTACGAGCAGTACTTC.

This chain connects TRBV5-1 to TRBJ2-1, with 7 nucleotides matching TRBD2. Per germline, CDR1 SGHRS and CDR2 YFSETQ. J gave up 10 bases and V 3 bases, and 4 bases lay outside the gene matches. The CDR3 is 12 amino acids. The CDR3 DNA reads TGCGCCAGCAGCTCAGGACTAGACGAGCAGTTCTTC. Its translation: CASSSGLDEQFF.

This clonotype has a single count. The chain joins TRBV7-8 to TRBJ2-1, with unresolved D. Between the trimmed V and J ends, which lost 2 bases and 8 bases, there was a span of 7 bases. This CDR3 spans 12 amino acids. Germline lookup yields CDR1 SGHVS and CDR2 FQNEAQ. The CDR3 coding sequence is TGTGCCAGCAGCTTAAAGGCGGATGAGCAGTTCTTC. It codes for CASSLKADEQFF.

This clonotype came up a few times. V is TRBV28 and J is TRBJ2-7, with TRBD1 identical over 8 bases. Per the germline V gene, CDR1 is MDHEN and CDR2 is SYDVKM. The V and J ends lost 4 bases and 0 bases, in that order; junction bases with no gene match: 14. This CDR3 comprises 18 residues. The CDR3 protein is CASSYGTGVESDSYEQYF. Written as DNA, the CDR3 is TGTGCCAGCAGTTATGGGACAGGCGTCGAATCGGACTCCTACGAGCAGTACTTC.

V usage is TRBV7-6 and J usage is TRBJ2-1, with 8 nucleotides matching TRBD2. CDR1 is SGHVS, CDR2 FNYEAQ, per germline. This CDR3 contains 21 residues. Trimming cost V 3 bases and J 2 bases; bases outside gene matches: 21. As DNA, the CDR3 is TGTGCCAGCAGCTTTAGGCGCGGCGGGAGGACTATCCACGACCCCTACAATGAGCAGTTCTTC. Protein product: CASSFRRGGRTIHDPYNEQFF.

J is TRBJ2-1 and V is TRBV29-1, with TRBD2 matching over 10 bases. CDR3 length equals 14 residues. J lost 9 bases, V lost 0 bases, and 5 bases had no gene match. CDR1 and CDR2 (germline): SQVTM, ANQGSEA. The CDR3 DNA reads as TGCAGCGTTGAAGAGCGGCTAGCGGGAGCTGAGCAGTTCTTC. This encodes CSVEERLAGAEQFF.

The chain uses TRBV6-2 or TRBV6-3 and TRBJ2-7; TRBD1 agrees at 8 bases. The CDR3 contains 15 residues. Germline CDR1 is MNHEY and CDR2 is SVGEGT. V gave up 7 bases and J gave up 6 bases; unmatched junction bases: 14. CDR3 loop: CASTRTTTGVGEQYF. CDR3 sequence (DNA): TGTGCCAGCACCCGCACCACGACAGGGGTAGGCGAGCAGTACTTC.

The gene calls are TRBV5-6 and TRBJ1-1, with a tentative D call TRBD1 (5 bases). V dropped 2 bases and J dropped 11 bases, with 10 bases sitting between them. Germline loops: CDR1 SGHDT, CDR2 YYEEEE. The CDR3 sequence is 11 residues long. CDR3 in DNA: TGTGCCAGCAGCTTAGGACACGAGGCTTTCTTT. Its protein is CASSLGHEAFF.

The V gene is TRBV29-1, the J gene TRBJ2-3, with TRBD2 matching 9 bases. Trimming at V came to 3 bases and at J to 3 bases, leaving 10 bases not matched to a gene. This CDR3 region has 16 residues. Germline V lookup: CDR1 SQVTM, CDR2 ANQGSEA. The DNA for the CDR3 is TGCAGCGTTGAGAGGGTAGCGGGGGACCTTACAGATACGCAGTATTTT. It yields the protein CSVERVAGDLTDTQYF.

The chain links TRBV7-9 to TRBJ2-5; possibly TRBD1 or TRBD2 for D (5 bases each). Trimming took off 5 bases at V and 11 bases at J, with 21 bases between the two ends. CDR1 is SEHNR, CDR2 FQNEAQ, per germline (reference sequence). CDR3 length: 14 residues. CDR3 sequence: CASSKTIGAGEQYF. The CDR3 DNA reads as TGTGCCAGCAGCAAGACCATTGGGGCTGGGGAGCAGTACTTC. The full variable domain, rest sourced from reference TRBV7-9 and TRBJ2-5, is DTGVSQNPRHKITKRGQNVTFRCDPISEHNRLYWYRQTLGQGPEFLTYFQNEAQLEKSRLLSDRFSAERPKGSFSTLEIQRTEQGDSAMYLCASSKTIGAGEQYFGPGTRLLVL.

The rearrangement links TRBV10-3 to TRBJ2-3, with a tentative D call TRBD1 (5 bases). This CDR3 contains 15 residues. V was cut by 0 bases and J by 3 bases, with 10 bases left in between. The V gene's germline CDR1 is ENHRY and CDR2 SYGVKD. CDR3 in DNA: TGTGCCATCAGTGAGTCTCCGGCAGGGACAGATACGCAGTATTTT. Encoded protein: CAISESPAGTDTQYF.

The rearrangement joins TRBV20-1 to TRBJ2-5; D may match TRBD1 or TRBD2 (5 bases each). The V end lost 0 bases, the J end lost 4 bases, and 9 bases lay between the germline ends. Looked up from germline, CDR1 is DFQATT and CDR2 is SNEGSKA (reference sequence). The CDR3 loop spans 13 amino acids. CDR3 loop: CSARDEGTETQYF. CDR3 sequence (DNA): TGCAGTGCTAGAGATGAGGGGACAGAGACCCAGTACTTC.

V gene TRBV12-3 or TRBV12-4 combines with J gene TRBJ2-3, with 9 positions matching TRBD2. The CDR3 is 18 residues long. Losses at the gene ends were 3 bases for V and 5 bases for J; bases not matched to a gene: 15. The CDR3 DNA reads TGTGCCAGCAGTTTCCTTAGCGGGAGAGACTGGGGAGGAGATACGCAGTATTTT. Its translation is CASSFLSGRDWGGDTQYF.

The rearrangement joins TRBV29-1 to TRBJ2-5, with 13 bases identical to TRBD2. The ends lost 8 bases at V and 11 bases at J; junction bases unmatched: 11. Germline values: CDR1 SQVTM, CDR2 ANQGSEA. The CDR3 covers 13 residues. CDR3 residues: CSIGLAGEGEQYF. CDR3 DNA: TGCAGCATCGGACTAGCGGGAGAGGGGGAGCAGTACTTC.

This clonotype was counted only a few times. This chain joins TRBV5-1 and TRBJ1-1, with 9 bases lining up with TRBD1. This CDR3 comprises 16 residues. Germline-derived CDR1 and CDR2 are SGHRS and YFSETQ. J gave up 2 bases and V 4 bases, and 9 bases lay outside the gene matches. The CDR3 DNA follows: TGCGCCAGCAGCCGAACCGGGACAGGGCTAAACACTGAAGCTTTCTTT. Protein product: CASSRTGTGLNTEAFF.

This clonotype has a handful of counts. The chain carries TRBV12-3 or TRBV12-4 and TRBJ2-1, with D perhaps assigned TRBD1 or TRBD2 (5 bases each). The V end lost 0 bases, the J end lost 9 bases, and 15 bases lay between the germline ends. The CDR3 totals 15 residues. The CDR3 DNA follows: TGTGCCAGCAGTTTAGCGGGACCGGGCCCTGGTGAGCAGTTCTTC. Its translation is CASSLAGPGPGEQFF.

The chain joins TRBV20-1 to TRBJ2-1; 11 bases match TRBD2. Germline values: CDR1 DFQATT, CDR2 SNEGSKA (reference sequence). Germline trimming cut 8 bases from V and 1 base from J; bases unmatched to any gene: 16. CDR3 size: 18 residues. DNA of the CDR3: TGCAGTACTCAAGAGTGGGATAGCGGGAGGGAGTCCTACAATGAGCAGTTCTTC. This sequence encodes CSTQEWDSGRESYNEQFF.